These T cell receptor beta chains were read from a single sample in a study of blood T cell repertoires in COVID-19. Profiled with immunoSEQ multiplex PCR; TCRdb holds only in-frame clones, not every one. The sample contains 280,000 or so clones, roughly 90% of which appear only once. Sequencing was performed on PBMCs or T cells enriched from blood (not recorded which). The receptors here all came from a woman aged 18-35 years with acute COVID-19. Both conserved end residues are trimmed from each CDR3.

j_gene: TRBJ1-3; v_gene: TRBV28; CDR3aa: ASSLFSAGNTIY
j_gene: TRBJ1-3; v_gene: TRBV6-5; CDR3aa: ASSRAGLSGNTIY
j_gene: TRBJ1-5; v_gene: TRBV7-2; CDR3aa: ASSPLLGPQH
j_gene: TRBJ1-2; v_gene: TRBV19; CDR3aa: ASSISRTGYGYT
j_gene: TRBJ2-7; v_gene: TRBV19; CDR3aa: ASSIRLAGETSGHEQY
j_gene: TRBJ1-1; v_gene: TRBV14; CDR3aa: ASSHRQGTNTEAF
j_gene: TRBJ1-2; v_gene: TRBV6-5; CDR3aa: ASSSPGTGEGYT
j_gene: TRBJ2-7; v_gene: TRBV3-1/TRBV3-2; CDR3aa: ASSQVGSSYEQY
j_gene: TRBJ1-1; v_gene: TRBV5-5; CDR3aa: ASSPLGGLDTEAF
j_gene: TRBJ1-1; v_gene: TRBV6-2/TRBV6-3; CDR3aa: ASSYEGSTEAF
j_gene: TRBJ1-5; v_gene: TRBV6-5; CDR3aa: ASSYYPPRGNQPQH
j_gene: TRBJ2-5; v_gene: TRBV5-6; CDR3aa: ASSLLGTGKETQY
j_gene: TRBJ2-2; v_gene: TRBV19; CDR3aa: ASTPLAGGNTGELF
j_gene: TRBJ2-2; v_gene: TRBV30; CDR3aa: AWSRLAGVGFTGELF
j_gene: TRBJ2-1; v_gene: TRBV6-2/TRBV6-3; CDR3aa: ASSYVWGSSYNEQF
j_gene: TRBJ2-1; v_gene: TRBV4-2; CDR3aa: ASSQQGQVNEQF
j_gene: TRBJ2-3; v_gene: TRBV18; CDR3aa: ASSPLGGLASTDTQY
j_gene: TRBJ2-1; v_gene: TRBV27; CDR3aa: ASSPDTERQGVYNEQF
j_gene: TRBJ1-2; v_gene: TRBV10-3; CDR3aa: ATSTGTAFYGYT
j_gene: TRBJ2-1; v_gene: TRBV27; CDR3aa: ASSSPSRSGRGRWEQF
j_gene: TRBJ2-1; v_gene: TRBV7-9; CDR3aa: ASSGLLSGPYNEQF
j_gene: TRBJ2-1; v_gene: TRBV5-1; CDR3aa: ASSSAGTGSYEQF
j_gene: TRBJ2-7; v_gene: TRBV10-1; CDR3aa: ASSDGGSGSYEQY
j_gene: TRBJ2-3; v_gene: TRBV30; CDR3aa: AWSAGAGRGTQY
j_gene: TRBJ2-2; v_gene: TRBV11-3; CDR3aa: ASSLEATGSAGELF
j_gene: TRBJ2-7; v_gene: TRBV11-2; CDR3aa: ASSLGTVPYEQY
j_gene: TRBJ2-3; v_gene: TRBV18; CDR3aa: ASSPDSPSGTQY
j_gene: TRBJ2-3; v_gene: TRBV19; CDR3aa: ASSDQGFTDTQY
j_gene: TRBJ2-7; v_gene: TRBV29-1; CDR3aa: SVEEAGESYEQY
j_gene: TRBJ1-1; v_gene: TRBV29-1; CDR3aa: SVSGELNTEAF
j_gene: TRBJ1-1; v_gene: TRBV2; CDR3aa: ASKQSPEAF
j_gene: TRBJ1-2; v_gene: TRBV6-2/TRBV6-3; CDR3aa: ASSIGGVGGYT
j_gene: TRBJ2-4; v_gene: TRBV18; CDR3aa: ASSLSGRPKNIQY
j_gene: TRBJ2-7; v_gene: TRBV30; CDR3aa: AWRPTGTSGRSGY
j_gene: TRBJ1-1; v_gene: TRBV7-9; CDR3aa: AGRKGGDTEAF
j_gene: TRBJ2-2; v_gene: TRBV3-1/TRBV3-2; CDR3aa: ASSGGNTGELF
j_gene: TRBJ2-5; v_gene: TRBV5-1; CDR3aa: ASSLWGGWETQY
j_gene: TRBJ2-1; v_gene: TRBV5-1; CDR3aa: ASSHPRLADNNEQF
j_gene: TRBJ1-1; v_gene: TRBV4-1; CDR3aa: ASSHALTGRRTEAF
j_gene: TRBJ2-1; v_gene: TRBV9; CDR3aa: ASSVVGARGHYNEQF
j_gene: TRBJ1-2; v_gene: TRBV18; CDR3aa: ASSPALLGGYGYT
j_gene: TRBJ1-1; v_gene: TRBV2; CDR3aa: ASSDLVAEAF
j_gene: TRBJ1-6; v_gene: TRBV6-5; CDR3aa: ATSGGLPYNSPLH
j_gene: TRBJ1-6; v_gene: TRBV5-1; CDR3aa: ASSASRYRDTASSPLH
j_gene: TRBJ2-1; v_gene: TRBV25-1; CDR3aa: ASSVWGPAAQF
j_gene: TRBJ2-1; v_gene: TRBV19; CDR3aa: ASTGYVHNEQF